Following are 16 T cell receptor beta chains from one sample sequenced in a study of OX40 agonist ivuxolimab in advanced cancers. Some clones are missing from TCRdb's copy, which holds only in-frame ones; the method was immunoSEQ multiplex PCR. In the table there are roughly 15,000 clones, around 80% of which are singletons. Sequencing was performed on CD4+ or CD8+ T cells sorted from blood, taken in a trial of the OX40 agonist ivuxolimab. The origin of the receptors is an adult with an advanced solid tumor such as melanoma, head and neck, liver or kidney cancer.

This clone was seen a few times. This rearrangement joins TRBV7-9 to TRBJ2-1, with D perhaps TRBD2 (5 bases). The length of the CDR3 is 14 residues. V lost 0 bases and J 5 bases, leaving 8 bases between the germline ends. Germline values: CDR1 SEHNR, CDR2 FQNEAQ (reference sequence). The CDR3 loop is CASSLAQRNNEQFF. CDR3 in DNA: TGTGCCAGCAGCTTAGCCCAGCGGAACAATGAGCAGTTCTTC.

The J gene is TRBJ1-3, the V gene TRBV27; a possible D gene is TRBD1 (5 bases). This CDR3 spans 13 amino acids. The V end was cut by 5 bases, the J end by 8 bases, with 13 bases between. The germline gives CDR1 MNHEY, CDR2 SMNVEV (reference sequence). CDR3 sequence: CASSPQGVDTIYF. In DNA form, the CDR3 reads TGTGCCAGCAGTCCCCAGGGAGTAGACACCATATATTTT.

This clone was seen more than once but under ten times. The chain combines TRBV7-9 with TRBJ1-1; D not certain. Germline CDR1 reads SEHNR; CDR2 reads FQNEAQ (reference sequence). The CDR3 has 13 amino acids. Trimming cost V 6 bases and J 1 base, with 9 bases left between them. CDR3 protein: CASRPSRNTEAFF. The DNA of the CDR3 is TGTGCCAGCAGGCCGTCGAGGAACACTGAAGCTTTCTTT.

The gene calls are TRBV6-4 and TRBJ2-1; unclear D gene. Germline lookup yields CDR1 MRHNA and CDR2 SNTAGT. With 0 bases removed from V and 9 bases from J, the gap between germline ends came to 9 bases. The CDR3 contains 13 residues. This CDR3 is CASSDSNLAEQFF. CDR3 sequence (DNA): TGTGCCAGCAGTGACTCGAACTTAGCTGAGCAGTTCTTC.

CDR3 DNA: TGTGCCAGCAGCTCCTGGACAGCTTACAATGAGCAGTTCTTC. Translating gives CASSSWTAYNEQFF. V is TRBV11-3 and J is TRBJ2-1, with a possible D match to TRBD1 (6 bases). Germline CDR1 and CDR2: SGHNT and YENEEA. CDR3 length: 14 amino acids. Trimming took 4 bases from V and 4 from J, leaving 11 bases between them.

The V gene is TRBV5-6, the J gene TRBJ2-2, with 10 bases lining up with TRBD2. J lost 4 bases, V lost 1 base, and 4 bases had no gene match. This CDR3 region has 16 residues. Germline V gives CDR1 SGHDT, CDR2 YYEEEE. CDR3: CASSLSAGGPTGELFF. The CDR3 DNA reads TGTGCCAGCAGCTTGTCAGCGGGGGGGCCCACCGGGGAGCTGTTTTTT.

The chain is built from TRBV29-1 and TRBJ1-1; 7 nucleotides agree with TRBD1. Germline values: CDR1 SQVTM, CDR2 ANQGSEA. The V and J ends lost 7 bases and 0 bases, in that order; junction bases with no gene match: 5. This CDR3 contains 13 residues. The CDR3 sequence: CSGAGTVNTEAFF. The DNA of the CDR3 is TGCAGCGGGGCCGGGACAGTGAACACTGAAGCTTTCTTT.

This clone is categorized as medium-sized. The chain links TRBV5-4 to TRBJ1-2, with D perhaps TRBD1 (5 bases). The CDR3 sequence is 14 residues long. Trimming took off 4 bases at V and 2 bases at J, with 12 bases between the two ends. Germline V CDR1 and CDR2: SGHNT, YYREEE (reference sequence). This chain's CDR3 is CASSGEGANYGYTF. The CDR3 bases are TGTGCCAGCAGCGGGGAAGGGGCCAACTATGGCTACACCTTC. Complete variable domain (other parts from reference TRBV5-4 and TRBJ1-2): ETGVTQSPTHLIKTRGQQVTLRCSSQSGHNTVSWYQQALGQGPQFIFQYYREEENGRGNFPPRFSGLQFPNYSSELNVNALELDDSALYLCASSGEGANYGYTFGSGTRLTVV.

CDR3 amino acids: CAISGDYSRYNEQFF. For the CDR3, the DNA is TGTGCCATCAGTGGCGACTATTCCCGCTACAATGAGCAGTTCTTC. The V gene is TRBV10-3, the J gene TRBJ2-1; D is possibly TRBD2 (5 bases). The V and J ends lost 4 bases and 3 bases respectively, with 13 bases between them. The CDR3 consists of 15 residues. Germline V gene sequence: CDR1 ENHRY, CDR2 SYGVKD.

This clone came up once. V is TRBV6-6 and J is TRBJ2-7; unclear D gene. The germline V gene encodes CDR1 MNHNY and CDR2 SVGAGI (reference sequence). V lost 0 bases to trimming and J lost 5 bases, with 11 bases between them. CDR3 length: 14 amino acids. This CDR3 reads CASSYSPRDDEQYF. The DNA of the CDR3 is TGTGCCAGCAGTTACTCGCCGAGAGACGACGAGCAGTACTTC.

This chain connects TRBV5-6 to TRBJ2-1; unclear D gene. V lost 5 bases to trimming and J lost 10 bases, with 10 bases between them. The CDR3 is 11 residues long. The germline V gene has CDR1 SGHDT and CDR2 YYEEEE. CDR3 residues: CASRSGREQFF. CDR3 DNA sequence: TGTGCCAGCAGATCCGGTCGGGAGCAGTTCTTC.

This clone has a single count. The chain uses TRBV4-2 and TRBJ1-6, with a weak D call TRBD1 (6 bases). The V end lost 3 bases, the J end lost 1 base, and 19 bases lay between the germline ends. This CDR3 is 19 amino acids long. Germline CDR1 LGHNA, CDR2 YNFKEQ. The CDR3 nucleotides read TGTGCCAGCAGCCACCCTTCGGAGGGGGGGTGGTCCTATAATTCACCCCTCCACTTT. The encoded protein is CASSHPSEGGWSYNSPLHF.

In DNA, the CDR3 is TGTGCCAGCAGCTTAGGACAGTCAAAGGCTTTCTTT. It encodes CASSLGQSKAFF. The rearrangement uses TRBV7-9 and TRBJ1-1; a weak D match, TRBD1 (5 bases). Germline CDR1 reads SEHNR; CDR2 reads FQNEAQ (reference sequence). The V end lost 1 base, the J end lost 11 bases, and 11 bases lay between the germline ends. The CDR3 runs to 12 residues.

This clone was picked up one time. The V and J genes are TRBV27 and TRBJ1-2, with no clear D. Germline V CDR1 and CDR2: MNHEY, SMNVEV (reference sequence). CDR3 size: 13 residues. Trimming took 1 base from V and 4 from J, leaving 7 bases between them. The CDR3 coding sequence is TGTGCCAGCAGTTTATTCGGAACCTATGGCTACACCTTC. Translated: CASSLFGTYGYTF.

This clone turned up a few times. This sequence joins TRBV9 and TRBJ1-1; 9 nucleotides line up with TRBD1. V trimming: 0 bases; J trimming: 7 bases; junction bases outside the gene matches: 7. Looked up from germline, CDR1 is SGDLS and CDR2 is YYNGEE. The CDR3 covers 15 residues. The CDR3 is CASSVGGTGTDEAFF. As DNA, the CDR3 is TGTGCCAGCAGCGTAGGCGGGACAGGGACAGATGAAGCTTTCTTT.

This rearrangement joins TRBV11-2 to TRBJ2-3; D is possibly TRBD2 (6 bases). Trimming removed 3 bases from V and 3 bases from J, with 13 bases in between. This CDR3 is 15 amino acids long. CDR1 SGHAT and CDR2 FQNNGV come from the germline V gene. CDR3 region: CASSLRGGYTDTQYF. The DNA of the CDR3 is TGTGCCAGCAGCTTGCGGGGAGGTTATACAGATACGCAGTATTTT.